This TCR beta chain was profiled in a study of T cells after yellow fever vaccination. MiXCR, applied by TCRdb to the 5' RACE reads, yields one record per CDR3 protein. In the table there are 450,000 to 650,000 distinct CDR3 sequences, roughly 14% of which are singletons. In its sample, this clonotype was seen a few times. The source is a man aged 25-45 years who received the YFV17D yellow fever vaccine. This specimen consisted of PBMCs, obtained on the day of the yellow fever booster vaccination.

As DNA, the CDR3 is TGTGCCAGCAGCCCAACTTCATCCCTCGGTGAGCAGTTCTTC. Translated: CASSPTSSLGEQFF. The genes are TRBV28 and TRBJ2-1; D is ambiguous. Per germline, CDR1 MDHEN and CDR2 SYDVKM. The CDR3 is made up of 14 amino acids. Trimming left V 6 bases short and J 9 bases short, with 18 bases between.